One and the same sample provided the 28 T cell receptor beta chains below, sequenced in a study of blood T cells in healthy people across ages. With a J-beta primer mix and a sample-barcoded 5' primer, a second PCR ran about 7 to 11 cycles. TCRdb re-analysed the 5' RACE reads in MiXCR, keeping a single row per CDR3 protein. Of around 1,600,000 distinct CDR3 sequences in the sample, 35% to 45% were seen once. Sequencing used blood. These receptors all come from a woman aged 18-29 years in good health.

The chain recombines TRBV20-1 with TRBJ2-4; tentatively, D is TRBD2 (6 bases). Germline V gives CDR1 DFQATT, CDR2 SNEGSKA (reference sequence). This CDR3 is built from 14 residues. V was shortened by 3 bases and J by 8 bases, with 17 bases between the two germline ends. CDR3 sequence: CSARLGGGEDIQYF. The CDR3 region has the DNA TGCAGTGCTAGGCTGGGTGGCGGGGAGGACATTCAGTACTTC.

A few counts support this clonotype. This sequence joins TRBV5-1 and TRBJ2-3, with TRBD2 matching over 10 bases. Trimming cost V 1 base and J 1 base; bases outside gene matches: 3. CDR1 SGHRS and CDR2 YFSETQ come from the germline V gene. The CDR3 runs 16 residues. This CDR3 reads CASSLPGTSGTDTQYF. CDR3 nucleotides: TGCGCCAGCAGCTTGCCCGGGACTAGCGGCACAGATACGCAGTATTTT. Combining the CDR3 with reference TRBV5-1 and TRBJ2-3 gives the whole variable domain KAGVTQTPRYLIKTRGQQVTLSCSPISGHRSVSWYQQTPGQGLQFLFEYFSETQRNKGNFPGRFSGRQFSNSRSEMNVSTLELGDSALYLCASSLPGTSGTDTQYFGPGTRLTVL.

The chain carries TRBV7-8 and TRBJ2-5; TRBD2 matches 8 bases. Germline CDR1 SGHVS, CDR2 FQNEAQ. The ends lost 3 bases at V and 0 bases at J; junction bases unmatched: 6. There are 16 residues in the CDR3. The CDR3 nucleotides read TGTGCCAGCAGCTTTCCGGGAGGGGAGTACCAAGAGACCCAGTACTTC. Translated: CASSFPGGEYQETQYF.

This chain joins TRBV11-2 and TRBJ2-1; unclear D gene. The end of the DNA aligns better with TRBJ2-7, so the J call may be wrong. The CDR3 runs to 15 residues. Germline lookup yields CDR1 SGHAT and CDR2 FQNNGV. The CDR3 bases are TGTGCCAGCAGCGAGAGTTCCTACAGCTACAATGAGCAGTACTTC. Translated: CASSESSYSYNEQYF.

V usage is TRBV3-1 and J usage is TRBJ2-1; D may be TRBD2 (5 bases). The V gene lost 5 bases and the J gene lost 7 bases, with 12 bases spanning the gap. Germline loops: CDR1 LGHDT, CDR2 YNNKEL (reference sequence). The length of the CDR3 is 13 residues. This CDR3 reads CASSSRGENEQFF. CDR3 DNA sequence: TGTGCCAGCAGCTCACGGGGTGAAAATGAGCAGTTCTTC.

This clonotype was found a few times. The genes are TRBV7-2 and TRBJ2-5; D unresolved. Between the trimmed V and J ends, which lost 5 bases and 0 bases, there was a span of 10 bases. This CDR3 has 14 amino acids. CDR1 is SGHTA and CDR2 is FQGNSA in the germline V gene. The CDR3 nucleotides are TGTGCCAGCAGCGTCCAAGCGTACCAAGAGACCCAGTACTTC. Protein product: CASSVQAYQETQYF.

This chain links TRBV7-9 with TRBJ2-1, with D tentatively TRBD1 (8 bases). Germline CDR1 is SEHNR and CDR2 is FQNEAQ (reference sequence). This CDR3 is built from 14 residues. V was cut by 5 bases and J by 4 bases, with 12 bases left in between. This CDR3 reads CASSQQGGYNEQFF. CDR3 coding DNA: TGTGCCAGCAGCCAACAGGGGGGGTACAATGAGCAGTTCTTC.

This clonotype turned up a few times. The rearrangement links TRBV20-1 to TRBJ2-1; TRBD2 aligns across 12 bases. V gave up 0 bases and J gave up 8 bases; unmatched junction bases: 14. The germline gives CDR1 DFQATT, CDR2 SNEGSKA (reference sequence). The CDR3 totals 18 residues. CDR3: CSARDQLTSGSYRYEQFF. The CDR3 DNA sequence: TGCAGTGCTAGAGATCAACTGACTAGCGGGAGTTATAGGTATGAGCAGTTCTTC.

The chain is built from TRBV7-2 and TRBJ2-7; unclear D gene. The CDR3 totals 15 residues. Germline CDR1 SGHTA, CDR2 FQGNSA. The V end was cut by 1 base, the J end by 7 bases, with 17 bases between. Here the CDR3 DNA reads TGTGCCAGCAGCTTAGTTGTGCTAGGCTACAATGAGCAGTACTTC. Translated, it gives CASSLVVLGYNEQYF.

This clonotype has only a few counts. V and J are TRBV10-3 and TRBJ2-3, with D possibly being TRBD2 (6 bases). CDR3 length: 16 amino acids. Germline V gene data show CDR1 as ENHRY and CDR2 as SYGVKD. Trimming took off 7 bases at V and 6 bases at J, with 23 bases between the two ends. The CDR3 coding sequence is TGTGCCATCATTCACCGCGGGACGCCGCGTGAGGATACGCAGTATTTT. Translating gives CAIIHRGTPREDTQYF.

In DNA, the CDR3 is TGTGCCAGCAGTTTTACTATGCTAGCGGGGCTAATCGAGCAGTTCTTC. The encoded protein is CASSFTMLAGLIEQFF. V is TRBV12-3 or TRBV12-4 and J is TRBJ2-1, with TRBD2 matching over 9 bases. The CDR3 contains 16 residues. The junction had 13 bases not matched to a gene; V was cut back by 3 bases and J by 10 bases.

This clonotype was observed a handful of times. The chain combines TRBV30 with TRBJ2-3, with D perhaps matching TRBD2 (5 bases). V lost 0 bases, J lost 1 base, and 8 bases lay in between. In germline, CDR1 is GTSNPN, CDR2 SVGIG (reference sequence). This CDR3 has 14 amino acids. Here the CDR3 reads CAWSVRGGTDTQYF. CDR3 coding DNA: TGTGCCTGGAGTGTACGGGGTGGCACAGATACGCAGTATTTT.

This clonotype was detected a few times. The chain carries TRBV6-6 and TRBJ2-1; 11 bases align to TRBD2. The germline V gene has CDR1 MNHNY and CDR2 SVGAGI (reference sequence). Germline trimming cut 7 bases from V and 4 bases from J; bases unmatched to any gene: 6. There are 15 residues in the CDR3. CDR3 amino acids: CASTDGTSGYNEQFF. In DNA form, the CDR3 reads TGTGCCAGCACCGACGGGACTAGCGGATACAATGAGCAGTTCTTC.

This sequence joins TRBV6-2 or TRBV6-3 and TRBJ1-5; D not certain. V lost 6 bases to trimming and J lost 3 bases, with 12 bases between them. Per the germline V gene, CDR1 is MNHEY and CDR2 is SVGEGT. This CDR3 spans 14 amino acids. The CDR3 protein is CASSPQTYNQPQHF. The CDR3 nucleotides read TGTGCCAGCAGCCCACAGACTTACAATCAGCCCCAGCATTTT.

The rearrangement links TRBV20-1 to TRBJ1-4; 9 bases match TRBD1. The CDR3 totals 13 residues. CDR1 is DFQATT, CDR2 SNEGSKA, per germline (reference sequence). V shed 6 bases, J shed 7 bases, and the junction held 6 bases outside the gene matches. The CDR3 nucleotides are TGCAGTGCGACAGACAGGGGGAGTGAAAAACTGTTTTTT. Translation: CSATDRGSEKLFF.

A remark on this clonotype: The junction differs from germline at one of its ends, possibly a read error. The rearrangement joins TRBV7-8 to TRBJ2-4, with D maybe TRBD2 (6 bases). Germline lookup yields CDR1 SGHVS and CDR2 FQNEAQ. The CDR3 extends over 16 amino acids. As DNA, the CDR3 is TGTGTCAGCAGCTTAGATCGGGGACTAGCCAAAAACATTCAGTACTTC. This translates into CVSSLDRGLAKNIQYF.

This sequence joins TRBV30 and TRBJ2-1; TRBD2 agrees at 7 bases. V lost 8 bases, J lost 3 bases, and 4 bases stayed unmatched. This CDR3 spans 12 amino acids. The germline gives CDR1 GTSNPN, CDR2 SVGIG (reference sequence). This chain's CDR3 is CAGTTLYNEQFF. CDR3 nucleotides: TGTGCCGGGACTACCCTCTACAATGAGCAGTTCTTC.

The chain combines TRBV21-1 with TRBJ2-3; the DNA was not compared with TRBD1, the D call given in the table. TRBV21-1 is a known pseudogene. The CDR3 extends over 9 amino acids. The CDR3 reads CARWGTQYF. Here the CDR3 DNA reads TGTGCCAGGTGGGGGACGCAGTATTTT.

The chain is built from TRBV28 and TRBJ2-1; 9 nucleotides line up with TRBD2. J was trimmed by 4 bases and V by 5 bases; bases with no gene match: 9. CDR1 MDHEN and CDR2 SYDVKM come from the germline V gene. The CDR3 is 16 residues long. CDR3 loop: CASSLAGNSLYNEQFF. In DNA, the CDR3 is TGTGCCAGCAGTCTAGCGGGAAACTCACTTTACAATGAGCAGTTCTTC.

This clonotype was observed a handful of times. This chain uses TRBV12-3 or TRBV12-4 with TRBJ2-3, with 10 positions matching TRBD2. J was trimmed by 8 bases and V by 6 bases; bases with no gene match: 11. The CDR3 has 15 residues. This CDR3 reads CASSYSGGAGGTQYF. CDR3 DNA: TGTGCCAGCAGCTACAGCGGGGGGGCGGGTGGTACGCAGTATTTT.

This clonotype has a handful of counts. V usage is TRBV20-1 and J usage is TRBJ2-1; 8 bases align to TRBD2. Unmatched junction bases numbered 11, after V lost 6 bases and J lost 7 bases. The CDR3 has 14 amino acids. Germline CDR1 reads DFQATT; CDR2 reads SNEGSKA (reference sequence). This chain's CDR3 is CSAPGTRGSNEQFF. CDR3 coding DNA: TGCAGTGCCCCCGGGACTAGGGGCTCTAATGAGCAGTTCTTC.

This sequence joins TRBV10-3 and TRBJ1-5, with 9 bases lining up with TRBD1. Per germline, CDR1 ENHRY and CDR2 SYGVKD. The V gene end was trimmed by 4 bases and the J gene end by 6 bases; junction bases not matched to a gene: 7. This CDR3 is 15 amino acids long. This CDR3 reads CAISAQGAGLQPQHF. DNA for the CDR3: TGTGCCATCAGTGCACAGGGGGCTGGACTTCAGCCCCAGCATTTT.

There are a few counts of this clonotype. The chain is built from TRBV7-2 and TRBJ2-7; D possibly corresponds to TRBD2 (7 bases). Germline V gives CDR1 SGHTA, CDR2 FQGNSA. V was trimmed by 6 bases and J by 8 bases, leaving 20 bases between them. The CDR3 spans 14 residues. In DNA form, the CDR3 reads TGTGCCAGCAGACATCTCAAAGGGGGGGCAAAGCAGTACTTC. This translates into CASRHLKGGAKQYF.

The V gene is TRBV20-1, the J gene TRBJ2-1, with D possibly matching TRBD2 (6 bases). Matching the DNA end better, TRBJ2-7 makes the J call doubtful. From germline, CDR1 is DFQATT and CDR2 SNEGSKA (reference sequence). There are 15 residues in the CDR3. CDR3 coding DNA: TGCAGTGCTGTCCCCGGGACTTGGTCTTACAATGAGCAGTACTTC. This translates into CSAVPGTWSYNEQYF.

The chain combines TRBV10-3 with TRBJ2-7, with a tentative D call TRBD1 (6 bases). V lost 7 bases, J lost 2 bases, and 15 bases lay in between. The V gene's germline CDR1 is ENHRY and CDR2 SYGVKD. The CDR3 extends over 14 amino acids. The CDR3 nucleotides are TGTGCCATCAACGATCCAGCAGGGGCCTACGAGCAGTACTTC. Translated: CAINDPAGAYEQYF.

On this clonotype: The junction differs from germline at one of its ends, possibly a read error. The chain recombines TRBV5-1 with TRBJ1-2; D gene unclear. This CDR3 contains 13 residues. Per germline, CDR1 SGHRS and CDR2 YFSETQ. This CDR3 reads CASSFSNNYGCTF. The CDR3 nucleotides are TGCGCCAGCAGTTTCAGTAATAACTATGGCTGCACCTTC.

The chain links TRBV25-1 to TRBJ2-1; D gene unclear. The CDR3 runs to 18 residues. Germline-derived CDR1 and CDR2 are MGHDK and SYGVNS. V gave up 4 bases and J gave up 0 bases, with 19 bases separating them. For the CDR3, the DNA is TGTGCCAGCAGTGGCCCAAACCCCCGCGGAAGCTCCTACAATGAGCAGTTCTTC. Amino acids: CASSGPNPRGSSYNEQFF.

The genes are TRBV7-2 and TRBJ1-1; D call uncertain. Trimming took 0 bases from V and 11 from J, leaving 13 bases between them. The CDR3 has 13 residues. CDR1 SGHTA and CDR2 FQGNSA come from the germline V gene. The CDR3 DNA follows: TGTGCCAGCAGCTTAGCGCTCCGAAAAACCGCTTTCTTT. Amino acids: CASSLALRKTAFF.